A few counts support the clone carrying this T cell receptor (beta chain). The antigen remains unidentified. This sample stems from a study of blood T cells in healthy people across ages. Overall study: About one barcoded beta molecule was captured per two T cells (by template switching). Study-wide findings and caveats: Unsorted PBMCs blocked a conclusive comparison of naive and antigen-experienced cells. Higher diversity, along with more naive CD4+ cells, distinguished long-lived donors from aged donors.

With a J-beta primer mix and a sample-barcoded 5' primer, a second PCR ran roughly 6 to 11 cycles. A single record per CDR3 protein comes from TCRdb applying MiXCR to the 5' RACE reads. The sample consists of around 1,000,000 distinct CDR3 sequences, approximately 25% of them appearing once. The CDR3 covers 14 residues. V lost 6 bases and J 5 bases, leaving 14 bases between the germline ends. These data were also reused for a study on T cells of mothers and their children. From that second work: Sequencing got over 9.5 million TCR beta CDR3 reads from each mother and roughly 3 million from each child.

The sample was blood. This receptor was taken from a girl aged 2 to 10 in good health. The chain combines TRBV12-3 or TRBV12-4 with TRBJ1-5; no clear D gene. Written as DNA, the CDR3 is TGTGCCAGCAGCTCGTCGAGGGTAGATCAGCCCCAGCATTTT. Its protein product is CASSSSRVDQPQHF.